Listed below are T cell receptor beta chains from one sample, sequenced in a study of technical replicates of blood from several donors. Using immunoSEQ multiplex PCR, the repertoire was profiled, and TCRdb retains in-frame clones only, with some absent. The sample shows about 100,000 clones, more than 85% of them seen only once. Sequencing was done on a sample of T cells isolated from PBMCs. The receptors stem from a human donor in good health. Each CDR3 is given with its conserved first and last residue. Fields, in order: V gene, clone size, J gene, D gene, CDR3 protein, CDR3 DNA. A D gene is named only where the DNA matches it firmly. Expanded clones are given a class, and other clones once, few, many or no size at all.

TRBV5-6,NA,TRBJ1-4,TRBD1,CASSSGTAYEKLFF,TGTGCCAGCAGCTCCGGGACAGCCTATGAAAAACTGTTTTTT
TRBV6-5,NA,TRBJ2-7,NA,CASRGPGTGGQEQYF,TGTGCCAGCCGTGGACCCGGGACGGGGGGACAAGAGCAGTACTTC
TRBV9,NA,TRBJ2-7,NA,CASSVDLASYEQYF,TGTGCCAGCAGCGTAGACCTGGCCTCCTACGAGCAGTACTTC
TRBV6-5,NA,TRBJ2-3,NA,CASSLIAGTTDTQYF,TGTGCCAGCAGTCTGATAGCCGGGACTACAGATACGCAGTATTTT
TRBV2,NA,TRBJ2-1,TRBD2,CASRRKTSESYNEQFF,TGTGCCAGCAGGAGAAAGACTAGCGAATCCTACAATGAGCAGTTCTTC
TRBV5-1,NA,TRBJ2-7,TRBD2,CASSRASSGGMWEQYF,TGCGCCAGCAGCCGAGCATCTAGCGGGGGGATGTGGGAGCAGTACTTC
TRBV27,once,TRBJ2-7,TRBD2,CASSAIPSGTYEQYF,TGTGCCAGCAGTGCCATCCCTAGCGGCACCTACGAGCAGTACTTC
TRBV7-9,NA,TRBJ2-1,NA,CASSFSRNEQFF,TGTGCCAGCAGCTTCTCGCGCAATGAGCAGTTCTTC
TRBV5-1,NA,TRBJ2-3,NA,CASSLGKTDTQYF,TGCGCCAGCAGCTTGGGTAAAACAGATACGCAGTATTTT
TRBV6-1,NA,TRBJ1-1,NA,CASKAQGLGTEAFF,TGTGCCAGCAAGGCCCAGGGTCTCGGCACTGAAGCTTTCTTT
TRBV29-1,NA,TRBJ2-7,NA,CSVYAPGGSYEQYF,TGCAGCGTGTACGCGCCCGGAGGATCCTACGAGCAGTACTTC
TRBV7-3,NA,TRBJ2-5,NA,CASSLRTTGQETQYF,TGTGCCAGCAGCTTAAGAACTACAGGGCAAGAGACCCAGTACTTC
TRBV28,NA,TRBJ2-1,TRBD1,CASSFGTGPYNEQFF,TGTGCCAGCAGTTTCGGGACAGGGCCTTACAATGAGCAGTTCTTC
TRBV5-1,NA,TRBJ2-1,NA,CASSPASARLYNEQFF,TGCGCCAGCAGCCCGGCTAGCGCCCGACTCTACAATGAGCAGTTCTTC
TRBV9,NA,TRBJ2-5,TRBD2,CASSVGEGGKETQYF,TGTGCCAGCAGCGTAGGGGAGGGAGGAAAAGAGACCCAGTACTTC
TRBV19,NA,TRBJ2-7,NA,CASSIGSGGPYEQYF,TGTGCCAGTAGTATAGGCAGTGGTGGGCCTTACGAGCAGTACTTC
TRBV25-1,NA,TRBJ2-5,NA,CASSVRRWETQYF,TGTGCCAGCAGTGTAAGGAGATGGGAGACCCAGTACTTC
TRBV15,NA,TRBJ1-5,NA,CATSRDMWQYSNQPQHF,TGTGCCACCAGCAGAGATATGTGGCAATATAGCAATCAGCCCCAGCATTTT
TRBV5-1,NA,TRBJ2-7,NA,CASSSDSVTYEQYF,TGCGCCAGCAGCTCGGACAGTGTGACCTACGAGCAGTACTTC
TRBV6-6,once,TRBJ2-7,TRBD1,CASSYSGDRSYEQYF,TGTGCCAGCAGTTACTCGGGGGACAGGAGCTACGAGCAGTACTTC